The 24 T cell receptor beta chains in this list originate from one sample, sequenced in a study of a mutant IDH1 vaccine in newly diagnosed glioma. The time point denotes: week 5, during vaccination. The study gave 300 ug of mutant IDH1 20-mer peptide per vaccine dose, with topical imiquimod. Generated by immunoSEQ multiplex PCR, the TCRdb table keeps only in-frame clones and is missing some. The profile shows around 38,000 clones, roughly 83% of them singletons. These receptors lack a known antigen. This specimen was PBMCs, taken from a glioma patient whose treatment included an IDH1 peptide vaccine. These receptors were obtained from a man aged 30-40 years with glioma.

V is TRBV15 and J is TRBJ1-4, with D possibly matching TRBD1 (5 bases). Germline CDR1 is LNHNV and CDR2 is YYDKDF (reference sequence). V was pared by 1 base and J by 6 bases, with 18 bases between. This CDR3 comprises 17 residues. The CDR3 nucleotides are TGTGCCACCAGCAGAGGCCGAGCCGGGACGGCTGATGAAAAACTGTTTTTT. Translated: CATSRGRAGTADEKLFF.

This clone turned up a few times. V usage is TRBV15 and J usage is TRBJ1-2; D unclear. Trimming pared 1 base from V and 5 bases from J, leaving 11 bases between. This CDR3 region has 14 residues. CDR1 is LNHNV and CDR2 is YYDKDF in the germline V gene (reference sequence). CDR3 loop: CATSRANSLYGYTF. The CDR3 nucleotides are TGTGCCACCAGCAGAGCTAACAGCCTTTATGGCTACACCTTC.

The rearrangement uses TRBV6-1 and TRBJ2-3; D might be TRBD2 (6 bases). CDR3 length equals 15 residues. V lost 8 bases to trimming and J lost 2 bases, with 17 bases between them. The germline V gene encodes CDR1 MNHNS and CDR2 SASEGT. CDR3: CASGGTLRATDTQYF. CDR3 sequence (DNA): TGTGCCAGCGGGGGGACCCTACGAGCCACAGATACGCAGTATTTT.

V usage is TRBV5-4 and J usage is TRBJ1-1; 9 nucleotides agree with TRBD1. In germline, CDR1 is SGHNT, CDR2 YYREEE (reference sequence). The CDR3 totals 15 residues. The V gene end was trimmed by 4 bases and the J gene end by 0 bases; junction bases not matched to a gene: 4. In nucleotides, the CDR3 is TGTGCCAGCAGCGTCCGGGACAGGGTGAACACTGAAGCTTTCTTT. Amino acid sequence: CASSVRDRVNTEAFF.

The V and J genes are TRBV5-1 and TRBJ2-7; 9 positions match TRBD2. Losses at the gene ends were 0 bases for V and 2 bases for J; bases not matched to a gene: 3. The length of the CDR3 is 15 residues. Per the germline V gene, CDR1 is SGHRS and CDR2 is YFSETQ. The CDR3 DNA reads TGCGCCAGCAGCTTGGCGGTAGCGGGGGCCTACGAGCAGTACTTC. This translates into CASSLAVAGAYEQYF.

V is TRBV11-2 and J is TRBJ1-4; D is perhaps TRBD1 (5 bases). Trimming took off 5 bases at V and 3 bases at J, with 13 bases between the two ends. The CDR3 covers 15 residues. Germline CDR1 SGHAT, CDR2 FQNNGV. The CDR3 DNA is TGTGCCAGCAGCAACCGGGGCACCCCTAATGAAAAACTGTTTTTT. Amino acids: CASSNRGTPNEKLFF.

V and J are TRBV4-1 and TRBJ1-1; D unclear. In germline, CDR1 is MGHRA, CDR2 YSYEKL. V lost 3 bases, J lost 4 bases, and 9 bases lay in between. This CDR3 has 13 amino acids. CDR3 sequence reads: CASSHNEGTEAFF. For the CDR3, the DNA is TGCGCCAGCAGCCACAACGAAGGCACTGAAGCTTTCTTT.

The chain recombines TRBV9 with TRBJ2-1; 9 bases align to TRBD2. CDR3 size: 16 residues. Trimming removed 0 bases from V and 5 bases from J; junction bases left unmatched: 6. The germline CDR1 and CDR2 sequences are SGDLS and YYNGEE. CDR3 amino acids: CASSVGAGGPHNEQFF. CDR3 DNA sequence: TGTGCCAGCAGCGTAGGGGCGGGAGGGCCACACAATGAGCAGTTCTTC.

V and J are TRBV30 and TRBJ2-7; maybe TRBD2 (6 bases). The CDR3 spans 12 residues. Germline assignment: CDR1 GTSNPN and CDR2 SVGIG (reference sequence). V dropped 5 bases and J dropped 10 bases, with 18 bases sitting between them. The CDR3 spells CAWDRRASKQYF. For the CDR3, the DNA is TGTGCCTGGGACCGGAGGGCTTCGAAACAGTACTTC. Looking up the rest from reference TRBV30 and TRBJ2-7 gives the full variable domain: SQTIHQWPATLVQPVGSPLSLECTVEGTSNPNLYWYRQAAGRGLQLLFYSVGIGQISSEVPQNLSASRPQDRQFILSSKKLLLSDSGFYLCAWDRRASKQYFGPGTRLTVT.

In its sample, this clone was seen once. In DNA form, the CDR3 reads TGTGCCAGTAGTATAATTGCATACTCGGGGGAGCTGTTTTTT. Residues: CASSIIAYSGELFF. The chain employs TRBV19 and TRBJ2-2; D is uncertain. Germline values: CDR1 LNHDA, CDR2 SQIVND (reference sequence). Trimming took 2 bases from V and 8 from J, leaving 12 bases between them. The CDR3 length is 14 residues.

The chain employs TRBV7-8 and TRBJ2-3; 8 nucleotides match TRBD2. The CDR3 contains 14 residues. CDR1 and CDR2 from the germline V gene are SGHVS and FQNEAQ. J was trimmed by 0 bases and V by 5 bases; bases with no gene match: 1. The DNA for the CDR3 is TGTGCCAGCAGCCCTAGCGGGAGCACAGATACGCAGTATTTT. Amino acid sequence: CASSPSGSTDTQYF.

V gene TRBV28 combines with J gene TRBJ2-5, with 8 bases aligning to TRBD1. The CDR3 runs 15 residues. Germline trimming cut 7 bases from V and 2 bases from J; bases unmatched to any gene: 9. Per the germline V gene, CDR1 is MDHEN and CDR2 is SYDVKM. The DNA for the CDR3 is TGTGCCAGCACCACCCGGGACAGGTATCAAGAGACCCAGTACTTC. Translating it yields CASTTRDRYQETQYF. Full variable domain (outside the CDR3, taken from reference TRBV28 and TRBJ2-5): DVKVTQSSRYLVKRTGEKVFLECVQDMDHENMFWYRQDPGLGLRLIYFSYDVKMKEKGDIPEGYSVSREKKERFSLILESASTNQTSMYLCASTTRDRYQETQYFGPGTRLLVL.

The chain employs TRBV2 and TRBJ2-4, with D perhaps TRBD2 (5 bases). Trimming left V 5 bases short and J 8 bases short, with 13 bases between. CDR3 size: 13 residues. Germline CDR1 is SNHLY and CDR2 is FYNNEI. The CDR3 protein is CASSSTDGDIQYF. CDR3 coding DNA: TGTGCCAGCAGTTCGACTGACGGGGACATTCAGTACTTC.

The chain has TRBV2 and TRBJ2-5; D remains ambiguous. Trimming cost V 4 bases and J 3 bases, with 9 bases left between them. CDR1 SNHLY and CDR2 FYNNEI come from the germline V gene. This CDR3 contains 13 residues. The CDR3 DNA sequence: TGTGCCAGCAGTGTGGGCCCGGAAGAGACCCAGTACTTC. This gives the protein CASSVGPEETQYF.

This clone was observed once. The chain joins TRBV5-1 to TRBJ2-1; 7 bases align to TRBD1. V lost 4 bases and J lost 15; bases outside the gene matches: 16. The CDR3 has 14 residues. In germline, CDR1 is SGHRS, CDR2 YFSETQ. CDR3 protein: CASSPRQGRAIGFF. In nucleotides, the CDR3 is TGCGCCAGCAGCCCACGACAGGGACGGGCGATCGGGTTCTTC.

This chain joins TRBV10-3 and TRBJ2-5, with 13 nucleotides matching TRBD2. After removal of 6 bases from V and 5 bases from J, the junction contained 3 bases not matched to a gene. This CDR3 is 14 amino acids long. Looked up from germline, CDR1 is ENHRY and CDR2 is SYGVKD. CDR3 sequence (DNA): TGTGCCATCAGGGAGGGACTAGCGGGGGAGACCCAGTACTTC. It codes for CAIREGLAGETQYF.

A single count supports this clone. The chain recombines TRBV9 with TRBJ2-7; tentative D call: TRBD2 (6 bases). The length of the CDR3 is 14 residues. The germline CDR1 and CDR2 sequences are SGDLS and YYNGEE. V was pared by 0 bases and J by 2 bases, with 9 bases between. CDR3 sequence reads: CASSVGRTTYEQYF. The CDR3 region has the DNA TGTGCCAGCAGCGTAGGGCGGACTACCTACGAGCAGTACTTC.

The chain carries TRBV7-9 and TRBJ1-1; D is undetermined. This CDR3 spans 15 amino acids. Germline loops: CDR1 SEHNR, CDR2 FQNEAQ (reference sequence). Trimming cost V 3 bases and J 1 base, with 12 bases left between them. The DNA for the CDR3 is TGTGCCAGCAGCTTGGCCATCGGGCAGAACACTGAAGCTTTCTTT. It codes for CASSLAIGQNTEAFF. Filled out from reference TRBV7-9 and TRBJ1-1, the complete variable domain reads DTGVSQNPRHKITKRGQNVTFRCDPISEHNRLYWYRQTLGQGPEFLTYFQNEAQLEKSRLLSDRFSAERPKGSFSTLEIQRTEQGDSAMYLCASSLAIGQNTEAFFGQGTRLTVV.

This clone showed up just a few times. The rearrangement uses TRBV4-1 and TRBJ2-5, with 12 bases that match TRBD1. The V and J ends lost 4 bases and 5 bases, in that order; junction bases with no gene match: 5. This CDR3 spans 15 amino acids. Germline V gene lookup returns CDR1 MGHRA and CDR2 YSYEKL. CDR3 sequence (DNA): TGCGCCAGCAGCCCCGGGACAGGGGGCTTGGAGACCCAGTACTTC. As protein: CASSPGTGGLETQYF.

The chain employs TRBV28 and TRBJ1-1; TRBD1 aligns across 9 bases. V shed 7 bases, J shed 12 bases, and the junction held 12 bases outside the gene matches. The CDR3 is made up of 13 amino acids. Germline-derived CDR1 and CDR2 are MDHEN and SYDVKM. The CDR3 loop is CASNFPDRGETFF. The CDR3 bases are TGTGCCAGCAATTTCCCAGACAGGGGGGAAACTTTCTTT. Full variable domain (rest looked up from reference TRBV28 and TRBJ1-1): DVKVTQSSRYLVKRTGEKVFLECVQDMDHENMFWYRQDPGLGLRLIYFSYDVKMKEKGDIPEGYSVSREKKERFSLILESASTNQTSMYLCASNFPDRGETFFGQGTRLTVV.

The table lists this clone with a few counts. Other DNA sequences in this sample translate to the same CDR3. V is TRBV10-1 and J is TRBJ1-1; D uncertain. V lost 0 bases and J 3 bases, leaving 5 bases between the germline ends. The CDR3 spans 13 residues. CDR1 is WNHNN and CDR2 is SYGVQD in the germline V gene (reference sequence). CDR3 DNA sequence: TGCGCCAGCAGTGAGTCCAGGTACACTGAAGCTTTCTTT. Protein: CASSESRYTEAFF.

The chain links TRBV5-4 to TRBJ2-5; 11 nucleotides agree with TRBD2. Germline V gene lookup returns CDR1 SGHNT and CDR2 YYREEE (reference sequence). V gave up 0 bases and J gave up 2 bases; unmatched junction bases: 3. The CDR3 is 16 amino acids. Here the CDR3 reads CASSLGGTSGQETQYF. CDR3 bases: TGTGCCAGCAGCTTGGGGGGGACTAGCGGACAAGAGACCCAGTACTTC.

This chain connects TRBV5-6 to TRBJ2-7; 7 nucleotides align to TRBD1. This CDR3 has 14 residues. V gave up 3 bases and J gave up 1 base; unmatched junction bases: 4. The V gene's germline CDR1 is SGHDT and CDR2 YYEEEE. The CDR3 nucleotides are TGTGCCAGCAGCTCGGACAGGCTTTCCTACGAGCAGTACTTC. It encodes CASSSDRLSYEQYF.

V gene TRBV5-6 combines with J gene TRBJ2-2; D is undetermined. V was trimmed by 4 bases and J by 7 bases, leaving 8 bases between them. This CDR3 has 12 residues. CDR1 and CDR2 (germline): SGHDT, YYEEEE. As DNA, the CDR3 is TGTGCCAGCAGCCCCGCGAGCGGGGAGCTGTTTTTT. Protein: CASSPASGELFF.